This T cell receptor (beta chain) emerged from a study of shared clonotypes between healthy human individuals. Study as a whole: Contributing individuals were two females and three males aged 18 to 49. Three plates were used per donor for CD4 naive, three for CD4 memory, two for CD8 naive and one for CD8 memory. Study results and caveats: Tissue TCR repertoires likely differ from these blood-only repertoires.

This CDR3 is built from 16 residues. CDR1 is SGHNT, CDR2 YYREEE, per germline (reference sequence). Trimming removed 4 bases from V and 8 bases from J, with 22 bases in between. This clone is a singleton in its sample. What it binds is unknown. At deep level, the assay was performed. Produced via immunoSEQ multiplex PCR; TCRdb's table is partial and in-frame only. The profile covers over 950,000 clones, with 60% to 85% appearing a single time and more than 0.85% taken by the ten largest. The chain links TRBV5-4 to TRBJ2-1, with D maybe TRBD1 (9 bases). This TCR was recovered from a man younger than 35 in good health. Some clones in this sample may be carry-over from other donors' samples. The material sequenced was memory CD4+ T cells from PBMCs. The subset here: CD45RA-negative fraction. The CDR3 protein is CASSPGGDRVLYEQFF. CDR3 nucleotides: TGTGCCAGCAGCCCCGGGGGGGACAGGGTTCTGTATGAGCAGTTCTTC.